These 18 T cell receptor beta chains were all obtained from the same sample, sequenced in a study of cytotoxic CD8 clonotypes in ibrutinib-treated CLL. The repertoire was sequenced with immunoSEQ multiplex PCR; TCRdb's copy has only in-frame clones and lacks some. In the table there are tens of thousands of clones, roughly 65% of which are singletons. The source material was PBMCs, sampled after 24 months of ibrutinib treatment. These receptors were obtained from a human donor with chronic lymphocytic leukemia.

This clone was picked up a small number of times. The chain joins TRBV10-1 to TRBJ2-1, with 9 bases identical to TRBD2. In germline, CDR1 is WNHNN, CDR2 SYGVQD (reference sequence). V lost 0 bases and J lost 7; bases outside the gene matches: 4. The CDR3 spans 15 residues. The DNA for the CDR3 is TGCGCCAGCAGTGAGTCCGGGACTAGCCTAAATGAGCAGTTCTTC. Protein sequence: CASSESGTSLNEQFF.

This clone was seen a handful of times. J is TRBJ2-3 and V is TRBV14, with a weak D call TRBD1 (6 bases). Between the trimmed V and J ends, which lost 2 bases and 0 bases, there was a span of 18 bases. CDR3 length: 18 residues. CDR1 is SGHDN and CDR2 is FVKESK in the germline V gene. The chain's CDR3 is CASSQPKTGIISTDTQYF. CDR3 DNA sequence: TGTGCCAGCAGCCAACCGAAGACAGGAATCATAAGCACAGATACGCAGTATTTT.

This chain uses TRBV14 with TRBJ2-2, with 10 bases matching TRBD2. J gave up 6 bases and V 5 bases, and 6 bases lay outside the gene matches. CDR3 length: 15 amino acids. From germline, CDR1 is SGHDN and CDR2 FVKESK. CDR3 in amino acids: CASSSGTSVAGELFF. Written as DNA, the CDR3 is TGTGCCAGCAGCTCCGGGACTAGCGTCGCCGGGGAGCTGTTTTTT.

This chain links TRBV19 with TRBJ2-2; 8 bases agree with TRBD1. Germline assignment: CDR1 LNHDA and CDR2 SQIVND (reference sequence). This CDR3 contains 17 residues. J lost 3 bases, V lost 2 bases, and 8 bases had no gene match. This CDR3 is CASSINPRGRDTGELFF. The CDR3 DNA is TGTGCCAGTAGTATAAACCCCAGGGGGCGGGACACCGGGGAGCTGTTTTTT.

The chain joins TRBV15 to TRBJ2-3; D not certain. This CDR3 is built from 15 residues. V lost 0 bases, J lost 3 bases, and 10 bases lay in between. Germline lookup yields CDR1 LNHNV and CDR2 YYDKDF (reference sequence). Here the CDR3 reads CATSRDLWATDTQYF. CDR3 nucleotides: TGTGCCACCAGCAGAGATCTCTGGGCTACAGATACGCAGTATTTT.

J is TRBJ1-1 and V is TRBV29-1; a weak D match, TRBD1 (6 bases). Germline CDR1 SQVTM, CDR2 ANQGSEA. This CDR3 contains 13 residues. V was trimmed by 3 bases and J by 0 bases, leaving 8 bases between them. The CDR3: CSVDDRLNTEAFF. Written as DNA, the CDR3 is TGCAGCGTTGACGACAGGTTGAACACTGAAGCTTTCTTT.

The CDR3 DNA reads TGTGCCAGCGTGGCGCTTGGGGACAACTATGGCTACACCTTC. Its translation: CASVALGDNYGYTF. The rearrangement links TRBV2 to TRBJ1-2, with a tentative D call TRBD1 (5 bases). V lost 8 bases and J 2 bases, leaving 15 bases between the germline ends. The CDR3 runs 14 residues. The germline V gene encodes CDR1 SNHLY and CDR2 FYNNEI.

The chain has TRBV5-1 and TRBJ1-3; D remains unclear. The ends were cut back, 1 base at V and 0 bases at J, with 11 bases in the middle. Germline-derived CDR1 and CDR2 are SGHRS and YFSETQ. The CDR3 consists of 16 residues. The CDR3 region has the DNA TGCGCCAGCAGCTTGTCCCTGATAAACTCTGGAAACACCATATATTTT. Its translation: CASSLSLINSGNTIYF.

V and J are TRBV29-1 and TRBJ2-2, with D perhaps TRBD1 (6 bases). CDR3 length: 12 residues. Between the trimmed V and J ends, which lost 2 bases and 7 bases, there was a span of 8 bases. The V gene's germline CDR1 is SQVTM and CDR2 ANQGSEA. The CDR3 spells CSVEYRDGELFF. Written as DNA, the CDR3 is TGCAGCGTTGAATACAGGGACGGGGAGCTGTTTTTT.

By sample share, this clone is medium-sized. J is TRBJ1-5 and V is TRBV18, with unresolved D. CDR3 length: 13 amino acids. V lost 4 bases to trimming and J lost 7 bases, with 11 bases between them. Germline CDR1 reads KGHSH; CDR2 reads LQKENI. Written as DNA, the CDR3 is TGTGCCAGCTCACGGGAAGTGACCCAGCCCCAGCATTTT. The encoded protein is CASSREVTQPQHF.

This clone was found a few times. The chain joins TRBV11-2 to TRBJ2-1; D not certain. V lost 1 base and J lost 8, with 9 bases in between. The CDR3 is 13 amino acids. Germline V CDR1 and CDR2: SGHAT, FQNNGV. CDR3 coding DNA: TGTGCCAGCAGCTTAGGATCGGGCTATGAGCAGTTCTTC. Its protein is CASSLGSGYEQFF.

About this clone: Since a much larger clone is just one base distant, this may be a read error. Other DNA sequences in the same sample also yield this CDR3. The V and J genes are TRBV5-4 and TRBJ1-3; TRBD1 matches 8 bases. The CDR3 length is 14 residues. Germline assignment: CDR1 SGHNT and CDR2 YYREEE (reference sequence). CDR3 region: CASSPGGTGNTIYF. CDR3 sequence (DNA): TGTGCCAGCAGTCCAGGGGGCACTGGAAACACTATATATTTT.

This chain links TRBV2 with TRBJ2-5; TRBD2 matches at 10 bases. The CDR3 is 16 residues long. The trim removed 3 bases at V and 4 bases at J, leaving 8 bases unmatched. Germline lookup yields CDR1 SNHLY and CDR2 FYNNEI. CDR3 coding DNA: TGTGCCAGCAGTGATCAGGAGCGGGGGGGCCTAGAGACCCAGTACTTC. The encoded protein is CASSDQERGGLETQYF.

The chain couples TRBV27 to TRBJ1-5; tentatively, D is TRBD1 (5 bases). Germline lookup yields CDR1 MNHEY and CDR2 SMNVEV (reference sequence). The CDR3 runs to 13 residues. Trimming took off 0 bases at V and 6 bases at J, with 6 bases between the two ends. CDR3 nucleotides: TGTGCCAGCAGTTTATCTGGGGCTCAGCCCCAGCATTTT. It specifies CASSLSGAQPQHF.

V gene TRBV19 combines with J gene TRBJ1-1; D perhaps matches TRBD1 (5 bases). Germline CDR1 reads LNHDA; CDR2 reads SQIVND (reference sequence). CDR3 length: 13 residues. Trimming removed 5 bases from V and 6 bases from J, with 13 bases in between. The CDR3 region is CASSAGNTAEAFF. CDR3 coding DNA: TGTGCCAGTAGTGCAGGGAATACGGCTGAAGCTTTCTTT.

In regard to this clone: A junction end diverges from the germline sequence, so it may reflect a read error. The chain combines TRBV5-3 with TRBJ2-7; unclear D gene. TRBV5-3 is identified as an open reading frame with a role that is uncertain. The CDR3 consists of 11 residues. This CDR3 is CASSLVGEQYF. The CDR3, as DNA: TGTGCCAGCAGCTTGGTCGGCGAGCAGTACTTC.

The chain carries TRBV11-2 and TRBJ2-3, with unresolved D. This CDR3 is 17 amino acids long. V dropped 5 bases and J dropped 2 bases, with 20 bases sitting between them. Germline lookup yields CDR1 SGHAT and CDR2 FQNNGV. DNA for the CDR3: TGTGCCAGCAGCCCCTCGGCGCGGCAGAAAAACACAGATACGCAGTATTTT. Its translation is CASSPSARQKNTDTQYF.

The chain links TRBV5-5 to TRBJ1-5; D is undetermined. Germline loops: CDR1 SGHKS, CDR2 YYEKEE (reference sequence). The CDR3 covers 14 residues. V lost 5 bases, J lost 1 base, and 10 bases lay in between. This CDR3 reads CASSLTDSNQPQHF. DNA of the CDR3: TGTGCCAGCAGTCTGACGGACAGCAATCAGCCCCAGCATTTT.